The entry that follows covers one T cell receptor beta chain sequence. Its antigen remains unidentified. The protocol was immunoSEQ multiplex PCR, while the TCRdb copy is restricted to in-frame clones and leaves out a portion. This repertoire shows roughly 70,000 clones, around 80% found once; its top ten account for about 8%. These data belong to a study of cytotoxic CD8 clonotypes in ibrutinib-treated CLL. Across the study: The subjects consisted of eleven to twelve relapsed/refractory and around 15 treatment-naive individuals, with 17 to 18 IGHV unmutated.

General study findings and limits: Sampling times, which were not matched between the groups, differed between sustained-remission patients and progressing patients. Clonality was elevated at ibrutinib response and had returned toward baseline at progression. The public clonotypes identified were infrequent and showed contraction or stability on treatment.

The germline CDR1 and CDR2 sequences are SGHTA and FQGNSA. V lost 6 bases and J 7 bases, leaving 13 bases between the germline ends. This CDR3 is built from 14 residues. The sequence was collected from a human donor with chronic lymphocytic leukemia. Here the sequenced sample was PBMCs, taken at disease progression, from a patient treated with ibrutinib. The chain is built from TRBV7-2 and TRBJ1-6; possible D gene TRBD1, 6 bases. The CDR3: CASRATGENSPLHF. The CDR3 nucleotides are TGTGCCAGCAGGGCGACAGGCGAGAATTCACCCCTCCACTTT.